This T cell receptor beta chain emerged from a study of T cells in Graves' hyperthyroidism and ophthalmopathy. Study-level results: Most thyroid clonotypes with frequency above 0.001 were detected in blood.

From RNA transcripts, TCR beta CDR3 regions were amplified. RT-PCR in the first round (using the HTBI primer set) targeted the TCR CDR3. TCRdb analysed the multiplex PCR reads with MiXCR anew, one entry per CDR3 protein. Of about 360,000 distinct CDR3 sequences listed, less than 15% are singletons. This clonotype was seen ten or more times. Its specificity is unknown. Investigators excluded patients with uncontrolled infection, other autoimmune disease, pregnancy or lactation. Together with thyroid ultrasound, orbital computed tomography, serum thyroxine and TRAb, clinical symptoms were used for diagnoses. CDR3 length: 15 residues. With 0 bases clipped from V and 9 bases from J, the junction kept 5 bases outside the gene matches.

The source material was blood. The TCR originated in a woman aged 18-29 years with Graves' hyperthyroidism. This chain uses TRBV12-3 or TRBV12-4 with TRBJ1-6; 7 bases fit TRBD1. This CDR3 reads CASSLALSGGSPLHF. Written as DNA, the CDR3 is TGTGCCAGCAGTTTAGCGCTTTCAGGGGGTTCACCCCTCCACTTT.